These 10 T cell receptor beta chains originate from one sample sequenced in a study of radiation and T cells in renal cell carcinoma. Time point defined: blood 2 weeks post-SBRT. Documented treatment: 15 Gy SBRT to primary tumor, nephrectomy 4 weeks later. The data were produced by immunoSEQ multiplex PCR, yet TCRdb's version contains in-frame clones alone and is incomplete. Here the sample spans 100,000 to 150,000 clones, over 75% being singletons. The source was blood, collected from a patient whose treatment included radiotherapy and nephrectomy. These receptors were collected from a man aged 50 to 59 with renal cell carcinoma.

The CDR3 region has the DNA TGCGCCAGCATGGCACAGGGAGGACATACGCAGTATTTT. As protein: CASMAQGGHTQYF. The chain recombines TRBV5-1 with TRBJ2-3; D assignment may be TRBD1 or TRBD2 (6 bases each). Germline CDR1 is SGHRS and CDR2 is YFSETQ. V was clipped by 6 bases and J by 7 bases, with 15 bases between them. This CDR3 has 13 residues.

V and J are TRBV7-9 and TRBJ2-5; D perhaps matches TRBD1 (5 bases). Germline V gene sequence: CDR1 SEHNR, CDR2 FQNEAQ (reference sequence). Deletions cut 5 bases from V and 1 base from J, with 11 bases between. The CDR3 has 14 amino acids. The CDR3 is CASSRDSAQETQYF. CDR3 nucleotides: TGTGCCAGCAGCCGCGACAGTGCCCAAGAGACCCAGTACTTC.

The rearrangement links TRBV5-1 to TRBJ1-4; a possible D gene is TRBD1 (5 bases). The CDR3 contains 15 residues. Germline lookup yields CDR1 SGHRS and CDR2 YFSETQ. V lost 0 bases and J lost 4, with 10 bases in between. As DNA, the CDR3 is TGCGCCAGCAGCTTGGTCACGGACAATAATGAAAAACTGTTTTTT. It encodes CASSLVTDNNEKLFF.

This clone was counted a single time. The CDR3 region has the DNA TGTGCCAGCAGACGACAGGGGAGTGATGGCTACACCTTC. Amino acid sequence: CASRRQGSDGYTF. The chain links TRBV28 to TRBJ1-2; 8 bases map to TRBD1. Germline values: CDR1 MDHEN, CDR2 SYDVKM. The length of the CDR3 is 13 residues. V was clipped by 6 bases and J by 6 bases; unmatched bases: 6.

The rearrangement uses TRBV4-3 and TRBJ2-5; 8 nucleotides align to TRBD1. The J segment lost 5 bases and the V segment lost 2 bases, leaving 7 bases of the junction unmatched. Per the germline V gene, CDR1 is LGHNA and CDR2 is YSLEER. CDR3 size: 15 residues. CDR3 nucleotides: TGCGCCAGCAGCCAAAAGACAGGGGTCTTGGAGACCCAGTACTTC. Its protein is CASSQKTGVLETQYF.

This clone was seen more than once but under ten times. This sequence joins TRBV28 and TRBJ1-2; TRBD1 is a possible D gene (6 bases). There are 13 residues in the CDR3. Per germline, CDR1 MDHEN and CDR2 SYDVKM. The V and J ends lost 6 bases and 2 bases respectively, with 10 bases between them. CDR3 in amino acids: CASSNGQNYGYTF. The DNA for the CDR3 is TGTGCCAGCAGCAATGGACAGAACTATGGCTACACCTTC.

The chain combines TRBV7-9 with TRBJ1-1, with 7 bases identical to TRBD1. Germline lookup yields CDR1 SEHNR and CDR2 FQNEAQ (reference sequence). The CDR3 has 14 amino acids. The J segment lost 3 bases and the V segment lost 5 bases, leaving 6 bases of the junction unmatched. CDR3 sequence: CASSIRQGDTEAFF. In nucleotides, the CDR3 is TGTGCCAGCAGCATCCGACAGGGCGACACTGAAGCTTTCTTT.

V usage is TRBV10-1 and J usage is TRBJ2-7; no definite D call. This CDR3 contains 12 residues. Trimming left V 0 bases short and J 2 bases short, with 2 bases between. Germline-derived CDR1 and CDR2 are WNHNN and SYGVQD (reference sequence). DNA of the CDR3: TGCGCCAGCAGTGAGTCGGCCTACGAGCAGTACTTC. Translated: CASSESAYEQYF.

This sequence joins TRBV6-1 and TRBJ2-4; no firm D call. The germline V gene has CDR1 MNHNS and CDR2 SASEGT. With 3 bases removed from V and 0 bases from J, the gap between germline ends came to 15 bases. CDR3 length equals 17 residues. The CDR3 DNA sequence: TGTGCCAGCAGTGAGAGGCGGCAGGAACTAGCCAAAAACATTCAGTACTTC. Encoded protein: CASSERRQELAKNIQYF.

Only one count was recorded for this clone. The rearrangement uses TRBV5-1 and TRBJ2-4; 10 nucleotides match TRBD2. Germline V gives CDR1 SGHRS, CDR2 YFSETQ. The V segment lost 4 bases and the J segment 8 bases; nucleotides outside the gene matches: 9. This CDR3 spans 15 amino acids. The CDR3 is CASSTPLAGGDIQYF. The CDR3 bases are TGCGCCAGCAGCACTCCATTAGCGGGAGGAGACATTCAGTACTTC.